This T cell receptor (beta chain) was recovered during a study of CD8 T cells in ankylosing spondylitis. Points from the study as a whole: Within matched ankylosing spondylitis synovial fluid, disease-linked clones were reportedly significantly enriched. Blood of patients with ankylosing spondylitis appeared to be characterized by a TCR beta motif of eight highly homologous variants.

Each CDR3 protein gets one entry after TCRdb re-called the 5' RACE reads with MiXCR. The sample has fewer than 750,000 distinct CDR3 sequences; around 20% are singletons. As concerns this clonotype: Its antigen is unknown.

The trim removed 4 bases at V and 3 bases at J, leaving 2 bases unmatched. The CDR3 loop spans 13 amino acids. Germline V CDR1 and CDR2: ENHRY, SYGVKD. Specimen: blood, either unsorted or a sorted T cell fraction (not recorded which). The V call is TRBV10-3, the J call TRBJ1-1; the match to TRBD1 covers 7 bases. This TCR came from a male donor with ankylosing spondylitis. As DNA, the CDR3 is TGTGCCATCAGTGTAACAGGGGACACTGAAGCTTTCTTT. It codes for CAISVTGDTEAFF.